This T cell receptor (beta chain) was observed in a study of OX40 agonist ivuxolimab in advanced cancers. In the study overall: An agonistic anti-OX40 (CD134) antibody, ivuxolimab, was used to treat the patients. Patients enrolled in dose escalation were diagnosed with hepatocellular carcinoma, melanoma, renal cell or head and neck cancer. Study findings and constraints: Circulating CD4+ and CD8+ T cells showed clonal expansion by week 6 at 0.1 to 3.0 mg/kg.

Enrollment shut out patients with autoimmune disease history or systemic immunosuppression. Germline V gene data show CDR1 as LNHDA and CDR2 as SQIVND (reference sequence). Between the trimmed V and J ends, which lost 3 bases and 4 bases, there was a span of 5 bases. The CDR3 has 12 amino acids. TCRdb keeps only in-frame clones here, not all; method: immunoSEQ multiplex PCR. The repertoire has about 34,000 clones, 80% to 95% of them found once; the top ten carry approximately 3.8%. Turning to this clone: The antigen is undetermined.

The clonotype was recovered from an adult with an advanced solid tumor such as melanoma, head and neck, liver or kidney cancer. V gene TRBV19 combines with J gene TRBJ2-3; D perhaps matches TRBD2 (5 bases). The sequenced sample was CD4+ or CD8+ T cells sorted from blood, obtained in a trial of the OX40 agonist ivuxolimab. The CDR3 DNA reads TGTGCCAGTAGTATGGGAGCAGATACGCAGTATTTT. Translated: CASSMGADTQYF.